These 20 T cell receptor beta chains originate from one sample sequenced in a study of chemoradiotherapy in HPV16-positive cancers. The repertoire was sequenced with immunoSEQ multiplex PCR; TCRdb's copy has only in-frame clones and lacks some. This sample has approximately 15,000 clones, with around 90% found just once. The sample consisted of blood, taken from a patient who underwent chemoradiotherapy. These receptors originate from a human donor with HPV-associated anogenital cancer.

The rearrangement uses TRBV7-2 and TRBJ1-2; D unresolved. The V gene lost 3 bases and the J gene lost 2 bases, with 10 bases spanning the gap. The length of the CDR3 is 14 residues. CDR1 and CDR2 (germline): SGHTA, FQGNSA. The CDR3 protein is CASSFLGLNYGYTF. The CDR3 coding sequence is TGTGCCAGCAGCTTTCTGGGCCTCAACTATGGCTACACCTTC.

This chain joins TRBV27 and TRBJ2-3, with 9 bases fitting TRBD1. V shed 5 bases, J shed 4 bases, and the junction held 7 bases outside the gene matches. This CDR3 region has 15 residues. From germline, CDR1 is MNHEY and CDR2 SMNVEV (reference sequence). Written as DNA, the CDR3 is TGTGCCAGCAGTCCCTGGGACAGGGCGGCAGATACGCAGTATTTT. Translation gives CASSPWDRAADTQYF.

The rearrangement joins TRBV9 to TRBJ1-3, with D tentatively TRBD1 (5 bases). Trimming shortened V by 4 bases and J by 1 base, and 9 bases separated the two germline ends. This CDR3 has 14 amino acids. Per the germline V gene, CDR1 is SGDLS and CDR2 is YYNGEE. The CDR3, as DNA: TGTGCCAGCAGCCAAGCAGGGTCTGGAAACACCATATATTTT. Its protein product is CASSQAGSGNTIYF.

The chain couples TRBV11-2 to TRBJ1-6; no reliable D call. The CDR3 contains 13 residues. The V and J ends lost 1 base and 8 bases respectively, with 6 bases between them. Per the germline V gene, CDR1 is SGHAT and CDR2 is FQNNGV. CDR3 DNA: TGTGCCAGCAGCTTAGTTTTAGATTCACCCCTCCACTTT. The encoded protein is CASSLVLDSPLHF. Full variable domain (missing parts from reference TRBV11-2 and TRBJ1-6): EAGVAQSPRYKIIEKRQSVAFWCNPISGHATLYWYQQILGQGPKLLIQFQNNGVVDDSQLPKDRFSAERLKGVDSTLKIQPAKLEDSAVYLCASSLVLDSPLHFGNGTRLTVT.

Concerning this clone: An end of the junction does not agree with germline; a read error may underlie this. The CDR3 here is CARSLVGAGARNEQFF. CDR3 nucleotides: TGTGCCCGCAGCTTAGTAGGCGCGGGGGCTCGGAATGAGCAGTTCTTC. The chain employs TRBV11-2 and TRBJ2-1; maybe TRBD2 (7 bases). Germline CDR1 is SGHAT and CDR2 is FQNNGV. The CDR3 has 16 residues.

V and J are TRBV30 and TRBJ1-4, with 8 bases matching TRBD1. Germline CDR1 reads GTSNPN; CDR2 reads SVGIG (reference sequence). The junction had 6 bases not matched to a gene; V was cut back by 4 bases and J by 2 bases. The length of the CDR3 is 15 residues. As DNA, the CDR3 is TGTGCCTGGAATAAGGGACAGGCTACTAATGAAAAACTGTTTTTT. Protein sequence: CAWNKGQATNEKLFF.

This chain links TRBV6-1 with TRBJ2-1; D is perhaps TRBD1 (6 bases). This CDR3 is built from 16 residues. In germline, CDR1 is MNHNS, CDR2 SASEGT. V was trimmed by 0 bases and J by 4 bases, leaving 13 bases between them. Written as DNA, the CDR3 is TGTGCCAGCAGTGAAGCGCTTCGGACAGATTACAATGAGCAGTTCTTC. It translates to CASSEALRTDYNEQFF.

This clone occurred once. The genes are TRBV27 and TRBJ1-5, with 9 bases identical to TRBD1. CDR3 length: 19 amino acids. CDR1 is MNHEY and CDR2 is SMNVEV in the germline V gene (reference sequence). V lost 5 bases and J lost 3; bases outside the gene matches: 17. The CDR3 nucleotides are TGTGCCAGCAGTAACTCTGTCTTGGGGACAGGGAAGTCCAATCAGCCCCAGCATTTT. This gives the protein CASSNSVLGTGKSNQPQHF.

The chain has TRBV5-6 and TRBJ1-2, with D maybe TRBD1 (6 bases). CDR1 is SGHDT and CDR2 is YYEEEE in the germline V gene. The V and J ends lost 2 bases and 8 bases respectively, with 13 bases between them. The CDR3 contains 13 residues. The DNA for the CDR3 is TGTGCCAGCAGCTTAGTACAGCAGGGGGGCTACACCTTC. Its translation: CASSLVQQGGYTF. Filled out from reference TRBV5-6 and TRBJ1-2, the complete variable domain reads DAGVTQSPTHLIKTRGQQVTLRCSPKSGHDTVSWYQQALGQGPQFIFQYYEEEERQRGNFPDRFSGHQFPNYSSELNVNALLLGDSALYLCASSLVQQGGYTFGSGTRLTVV.

This chain links TRBV10-3 with TRBJ2-1; possible D gene TRBD2, 6 bases. The CDR3 runs to 14 residues. V lost 7 bases to trimming and J lost 5 bases, with 15 bases between them. Per germline, CDR1 ENHRY and CDR2 SYGVKD. The CDR3 spells CAIKGTQEHNEQFF. In DNA, the CDR3 is TGTGCCATCAAGGGGACTCAGGAGCACAATGAGCAGTTCTTC.

The chain has TRBV25-1 and TRBJ2-7, with 7 bases matching TRBD1. The length of the CDR3 is 14 residues. V was clipped by 6 bases and J by 2 bases; unmatched bases: 7. From germline, CDR1 is MGHDK and CDR2 SYGVNS. This chain's CDR3 is CASSWTGLTYEQYF. Here the CDR3 DNA reads TGTGCCAGCAGCTGGACAGGCCTAACCTACGAGCAGTACTTC.

The rearrangement uses TRBV21-1 and TRBJ2-2; the table's D gene call, TRBD1, was not cross checked with the DNA. TRBV21-1 has pseudogene status. This CDR3 has 14 residues. For the CDR3, the DNA is TGTGCCAGCCCGGTCCGGGACAGTGGCGGGGAGCTGTTTTTT. Translated: CASPVRDSGGELFF.

The chain carries TRBV5-6 and TRBJ2-2; 8 positions match TRBD1. Per the germline V gene, CDR1 is SGHDT and CDR2 is YYEEEE. Unmatched junction bases numbered 4, after V lost 5 bases and J lost 1 base. The CDR3 totals 15 residues. The chain's CDR3 is CASSHGTGNTGELFF. In DNA, the CDR3 is TGTGCCAGCAGTCACGGGACAGGGAACACCGGGGAGCTGTTTTTT.

The V gene is TRBV7-8, the J gene TRBJ2-3; 8 bases match TRBD2. The ends lost 1 base at V and 0 bases at J; junction bases unmatched: 12. The length of the CDR3 is 19 residues. The germline CDR1 and CDR2 sequences are SGHVS and FQNEAQ. As DNA, the CDR3 is TGTGCCAGCAGCTTAGAGTTTCTGGGCGGGGGGACAAGCACAGATACGCAGTATTTT. Protein sequence: CASSLEFLGGGTSTDTQYF.

This sequence joins TRBV10-2 and TRBJ2-7; a weak D match, TRBD1 (5 bases). V lost 7 bases and J 0 bases, leaving 16 bases between the germline ends. The CDR3 length is 15 residues. CDR1 WSHSY and CDR2 SAAADI come from the germline V gene. CDR3 region: CASTPVGQSSYEQYF. The CDR3 bases are TGCGCCAGCACTCCAGTGGGGCAGAGCTCCTACGAGCAGTACTTC.

This clone was observed a single time. The chain recombines TRBV4-1 with TRBJ2-1, with 7 bases identical to TRBD1. There are 13 residues in the CDR3. Per germline, CDR1 MGHRA and CDR2 YSYEKL. J lost 5 bases, V lost 8 bases, and 6 bases had no gene match. This chain's CDR3 is CASGRDRNNEQFF. In nucleotides, the CDR3 is TGCGCCAGCGGACGGGACAGAAACAATGAGCAGTTCTTC.

A few counts support this clone. The chain has TRBV7-9 and TRBJ2-7; 7 bases are a match to TRBD1. With 1 base clipped from V and 5 bases from J, the junction kept 2 bases outside the gene matches. The CDR3 runs 13 residues. Germline CDR1 SEHNR, CDR2 FQNEAQ (reference sequence). CDR3: CASSLGQGNEQYF. CDR3 DNA sequence: TGTGCCAGCAGCTTAGGACAGGGCAACGAGCAGTACTTC.

This rearrangement joins TRBV5-4 to TRBJ2-7; D is ambiguous. The CDR3 is 16 amino acids. V lost 4 bases and J lost 2, with 19 bases in between. Germline V gene lookup returns CDR1 SGHNT and CDR2 YYREEE (reference sequence). Here the CDR3 reads CASSQEVMASAYEQYF. The DNA of the CDR3 is TGTGCCAGCAGCCAAGAGGTCATGGCGTCGGCCTACGAGCAGTACTTC.

The V and J genes are TRBV7-9 and TRBJ2-7; no definite D call. The germline V and J ends were trimmed by 3 bases and 5 bases, with 8 bases remaining between them. This CDR3 region has 12 residues. Per germline, CDR1 SEHNR and CDR2 FQNEAQ (reference sequence). The CDR3 region is CASSFYPHEQYF. CDR3 DNA: TGTGCCAGCAGCTTCTATCCTCACGAGCAGTACTTC.

The chain recombines TRBV11-1 with TRBJ2-7; 7 nucleotides agree with TRBD1. CDR1 SGHAT and CDR2 FQDESV come from the germline V gene (reference sequence). This CDR3 has 13 amino acids. The J segment lost 4 bases and the V segment lost 4 bases, leaving 4 bases of the junction unmatched. In DNA, the CDR3 is TGTGCCAGCAGCTCATACAGGGGTTACGAGCAGTACTTC. This translates into CASSSYRGYEQYF.